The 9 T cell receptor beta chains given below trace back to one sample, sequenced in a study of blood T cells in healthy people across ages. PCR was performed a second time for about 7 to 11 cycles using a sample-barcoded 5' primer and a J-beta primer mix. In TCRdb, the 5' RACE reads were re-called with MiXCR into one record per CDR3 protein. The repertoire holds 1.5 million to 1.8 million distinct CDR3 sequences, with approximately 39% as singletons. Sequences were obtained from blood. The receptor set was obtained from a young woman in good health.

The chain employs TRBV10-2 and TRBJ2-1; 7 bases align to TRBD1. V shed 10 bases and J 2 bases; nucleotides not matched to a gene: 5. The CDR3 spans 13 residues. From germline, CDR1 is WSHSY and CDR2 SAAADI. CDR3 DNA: TGCGCCACCCGACAGGGCCCCTACAATGAGCAGTTCTTC. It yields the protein CATRQGPYNEQFF.

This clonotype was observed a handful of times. CDR3 in DNA: TGTGCCAGCAGTTTGTATCTCTGGGAGCAGTTCTTC. Protein: CASSLYLWEQFF. The chain combines TRBV12-3 or TRBV12-4 with TRBJ2-1; D remains ambiguous. CDR3 length equals 12 residues. The germline V and J ends were trimmed by 3 bases and 10 bases, with 10 bases remaining between them.

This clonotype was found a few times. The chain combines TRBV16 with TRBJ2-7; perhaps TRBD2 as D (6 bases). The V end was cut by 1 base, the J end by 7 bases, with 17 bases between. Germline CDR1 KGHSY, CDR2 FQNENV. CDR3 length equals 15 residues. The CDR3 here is CASSQWGVAYNEQYF. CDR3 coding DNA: TGTGCCAGCAGCCAATGGGGGGTTGCCTACAATGAGCAGTACTTC.

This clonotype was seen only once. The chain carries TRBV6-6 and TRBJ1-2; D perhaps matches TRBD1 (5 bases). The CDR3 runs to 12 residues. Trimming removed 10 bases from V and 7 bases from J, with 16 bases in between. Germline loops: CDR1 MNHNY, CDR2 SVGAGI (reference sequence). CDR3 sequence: CATPGPQRGYTF. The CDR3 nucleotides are TGTGCCACGCCGGGACCGCAGCGTGGCTACACCTTC.

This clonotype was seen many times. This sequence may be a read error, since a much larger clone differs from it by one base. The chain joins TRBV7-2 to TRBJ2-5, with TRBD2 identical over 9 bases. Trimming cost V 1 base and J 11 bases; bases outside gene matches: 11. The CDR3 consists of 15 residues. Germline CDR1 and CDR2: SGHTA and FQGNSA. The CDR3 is CASSLGLAGNNEQYF. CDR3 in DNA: TGTGCCAGCAGCTTAGGGCTAGCGGGAAACAATGAGCAGTACTTC.

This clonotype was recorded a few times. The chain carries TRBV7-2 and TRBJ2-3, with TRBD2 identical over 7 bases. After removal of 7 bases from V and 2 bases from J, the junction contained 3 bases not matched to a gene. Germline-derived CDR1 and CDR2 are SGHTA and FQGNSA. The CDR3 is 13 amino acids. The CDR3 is CASKRLATDTQYF. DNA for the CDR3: TGTGCCAGCAAGAGACTAGCCACAGATACGCAGTATTTT.

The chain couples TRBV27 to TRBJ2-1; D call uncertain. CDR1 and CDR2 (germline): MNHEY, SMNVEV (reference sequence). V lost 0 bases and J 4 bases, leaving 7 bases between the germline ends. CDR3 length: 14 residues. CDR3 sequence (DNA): TGTGCCAGCAGTTTATCGACGGATTACAATGAGCAGTTCTTC. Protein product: CASSLSTDYNEQFF.

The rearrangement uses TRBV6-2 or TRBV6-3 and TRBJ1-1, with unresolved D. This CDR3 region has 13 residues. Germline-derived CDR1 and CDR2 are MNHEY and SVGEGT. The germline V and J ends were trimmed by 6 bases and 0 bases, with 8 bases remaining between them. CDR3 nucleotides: TGTGCCAGCAGAGCTGCCATGAACACTGAAGCTTTCTTT. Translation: CASRAAMNTEAFF.

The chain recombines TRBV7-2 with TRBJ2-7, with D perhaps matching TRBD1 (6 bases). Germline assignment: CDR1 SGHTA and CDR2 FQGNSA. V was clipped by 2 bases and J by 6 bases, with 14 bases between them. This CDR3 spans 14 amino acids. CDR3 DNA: TGTGCCAGCAGCTTAAAGACAGGTACTCGCGAGCAGTACTTC. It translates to CASSLKTGTREQYF.